This T cell receptor (beta chain) was captured by sequencing in a study of OX40 agonist ivuxolimab in advanced cancers. Overall study: Participants could have had prior anti-PD-1, anti-PD-L1 or anti-CTLA-4 therapy, and 40% had some.

Regarding the study as a whole: Expanded peripheral T-cell antigen specificity went undetermined.

Patients had blood sampled at baseline and again on cycle 4 day 1 and cycle 7 day 1. With respect to this clone: Antigen specificity is unknown.

Produced via immunoSEQ multiplex PCR; TCRdb's table is partial and in-frame only. This sample has more than 60,000 clones, with 80% to 90% found just once. The clonotype comes from an adult with an advanced solid tumor such as melanoma, head and neck, liver or kidney cancer. The input for sequencing was CD4+ or CD8+ T cells sorted from blood, taken in a trial of the OX40 agonist ivuxolimab.

This CDR3 reads CASATPDLSSEQYF. The CDR3 DNA is TGCGCCAGCGCAACCCCCGACTTATCGAGCGAGCAGTACTTC. The chain joins TRBV4-1 to TRBJ2-7; D ambiguous. Germline V gene data show CDR1 as MGHRA and CDR2 as YSYEKL. Trimming stripped 8 bases from V and 6 bases from J, with 20 bases between. The CDR3 is 14 amino acids.